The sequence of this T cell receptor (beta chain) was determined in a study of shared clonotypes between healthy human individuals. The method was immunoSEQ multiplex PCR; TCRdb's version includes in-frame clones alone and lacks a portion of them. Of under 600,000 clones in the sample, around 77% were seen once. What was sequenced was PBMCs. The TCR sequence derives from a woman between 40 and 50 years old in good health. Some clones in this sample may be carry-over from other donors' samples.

The CDR3 loop reads CASSGGTGYNEQFF. The CDR3 DNA follows: TGCGCCAGCAGCGGCGGGACAGGGTACAATGAGCAGTTCTTC. This chain uses TRBV5-1 with TRBJ2-1; 9 positions agree with TRBD1. J gave up 4 bases and V 4 bases, and 3 bases lay outside the gene matches. This CDR3 spans 14 amino acids. Germline CDR1 SGHRS, CDR2 YFSETQ.